Presented here are 11 T cell receptor beta chains from one specimen sequenced in a study of CD8+ T cells in alopecia areata. As part of sample collection, lesional scalp punch biopsies and peripheral blood were taken from alopecia areata patients. Investigators isolated RNA and reverse transcribed it into cDNA to act as the sequencing template. Produced via immunoSEQ multiplex PCR; TCRdb's table is partial and in-frame only. The repertoire holds 9,900 or so clones, with roughly three fifths as singletons. Sample: skin, taken at week 0. These receptors all come from a human donor with alopecia areata.

This clone has more than one count but fewer than ten. The chain couples TRBV2 to TRBJ2-7, with 10 bases matching TRBD2. The germline V gene has CDR1 SNHLY and CDR2 FYNNEI. V was clipped by 6 bases and J by 2 bases; unmatched bases: 4. The CDR3 is 14 amino acids. In DNA form, the CDR3 reads TGTGCCAGCAGAAGGACTAGCGGCACCTACGAGCAGTACTTC. Translated, it gives CASRRTSGTYEQYF.

This clone was counted between two and nine times. This sequence joins TRBV5-6 and TRBJ2-2; D not certain. Trimming shortened V by 4 bases and J by 1 base, and 14 bases separated the two germline ends. CDR3 length: 16 residues. Germline V lookup: CDR1 SGHDT, CDR2 YYEEEE. CDR3 sequence: CASSPFDPLNTGELFF. The CDR3 DNA sequence: TGTGCCAGCAGCCCATTCGACCCCCTGAACACCGGGGAGCTGTTTTTT.

The rearrangement links TRBV23-1 to TRBJ1-6; the match to TRBD1 covers 7 bases. TRBV23-1 is given ORF status, its function remaining uncertain. This CDR3 has 17 amino acids. V lost 3 bases, J lost 0 bases, and 5 bases stayed unmatched. CDR3 loop: CASSHRSGGSYNSPLHF. In nucleotides, the CDR3 is TGCGCCAGCAGTCACCGATCAGGGGGCTCCTATAATTCACCCCTCCACTTT.

Sample share makes this clone large. The rearrangement joins TRBV23-1 to TRBJ2-3, with 8 nucleotides matching TRBD2. TRBV23-1 is treated as an ORF (open reading frame) with a function not yet certain. The CDR3 has 16 amino acids. The V gene end was trimmed by 1 base and the J gene end by 1 base; junction bases not matched to a gene: 4. The CDR3 sequence is CASSQFGGGRTDTQYF. The CDR3 coding sequence is TGCGCCAGCAGTCAATTCGGCGGGGGGCGCACAGATACGCAGTATTTT.

The gene calls are TRBV19 and TRBJ2-2; D remains ambiguous. The CDR3 has 17 amino acids. From germline, CDR1 is LNHDA and CDR2 SQIVND (reference sequence). Trimming took 5 bases from V and 3 from J, leaving 19 bases between them. The CDR3 region has the DNA TGTGCCAGTAGTCAAACTCCGCAGGCACGGGACACCGGGGAGCTGTTTTTT. Protein: CASSQTPQARDTGELFF.

The chain joins TRBV2 to TRBJ2-7; TRBD1 matches 7 bases. This CDR3 contains 12 residues. V lost 9 bases to trimming and J lost 0 bases; unmatched junction nucleotides: 2. Germline-derived CDR1 and CDR2 are SNHLY and FYNNEI. The CDR3 sequence: CASNRGSYEQYF. The CDR3 coding sequence is TGTGCCAGTAACAGGGGCTCCTACGAGCAGTACTTC.

A single count supports this clone. V usage is TRBV18 and J usage is TRBJ1-1; 7 bases fit TRBD1. The CDR3 has 16 amino acids. Germline V gene data show CDR1 as KGHSH and CDR2 as LQKENI. The V and J ends lost 2 bases and 3 bases, in that order; junction bases with no gene match: 9. CDR3 nucleotides: TGTGCCAGCTCACCATCAAGAGACAGGGTCGACACTGAAGCTTTCTTT. It translates to CASSPSRDRVDTEAFF.

The rearrangement links TRBV5-5 to TRBJ2-2; 11 nucleotides agree with TRBD1. The CDR3 has 18 amino acids. V shed 5 bases, J shed 1 base, and the junction held 10 bases outside the gene matches. CDR1 is SGHKS, CDR2 YYEKEE, per germline (reference sequence). The CDR3 coding sequence is TGTGCCAGCAGGGCGGGACAGGGGGACTACCTGAACACCGGGGAGCTGTTTTTT. Protein sequence: CASRAGQGDYLNTGELFF.

There are a few counts of this clone. CDR3 bases: TGTGCCAGCAGCTTACCCGGTGAGCAGTTCTTC. It encodes CASSLPGEQFF. This chain links TRBV7-8 with TRBJ2-1; no clear D gene. V lost 2 bases and J 9 bases, leaving 5 bases between the germline ends. Germline CDR1 is SGHVS and CDR2 is FQNEAQ. This CDR3 has 11 residues. The complete variable domain, with remaining parts taken from reference TRBV7-8 and TRBJ2-1, reads GAGVSQSPRYKVAKRGQDVALRCDPISGHVSLFWYQQALGQGPEFLTYFQNEAQLDKSGLPSDRFFAERPEGSVSTLKIQRTQQEDSAVYLCASSLPGEQFFGPGTRLTVL.

This clone has a handful of counts. The rearrangement uses TRBV7-2 and TRBJ1-2; D is uncertain. Trimming took off 1 base at V and 4 bases at J, with 13 bases between the two ends. CDR1 SGHTA and CDR2 FQGNSA come from the germline V gene. The CDR3 sequence is 15 residues long. The CDR3 nucleotides read TGTGCCAGCAGCTTAGGGCTGGCAGAAACCTATGGCTACACCTTC. Residues: CASSLGLAETYGYTF.

The J gene is TRBJ2-1, the V gene TRBV6-5; unclear D gene. The germline gives CDR1 MNHEY, CDR2 SVGAGI. V was cut by 7 bases and J by 0 bases, with 13 bases left in between. The length of the CDR3 is 15 residues. CDR3 coding DNA: TGTGCCAGCAACTACAGCTTCAGCTCCTACAATGAGCAGTTCTTC. Translated, it gives CASNYSFSSYNEQFF.